This entry lists 23 T cell receptor beta chains sequenced from one sample in a study of blood T cell repertoires in COVID-19. Only in-frame clones appear in the TCRdb table, and some are missing; sequencing was by immunoSEQ multiplex PCR. The sample carries 200,000 to 250,000 clones, around 86% recorded once. What was sequenced was peripheral blood. All receptors come from a woman in her sixties who had recovered from COVID-19.

The chain employs TRBV6-2 or TRBV6-3 and TRBJ1-5; 8 bases agree with TRBD1. This CDR3 is built from 19 residues. Germline V CDR1 and CDR2: MNHEY, SVGEGT. Losses at the gene ends were 6 bases for V and 7 bases for J; bases not matched to a gene: 23. CDR3 protein: CASSHLGVRRTGTGQPQHF. The DNA for the CDR3 is TGTGCCAGCAGCCACCTGGGGGTCAGGAGGACAGGGACGGGGCAGCCCCAGCATTTT.

Only a few counts were recorded for this clone. V gene TRBV27 combines with J gene TRBJ2-7; 9 nucleotides align to TRBD2. CDR3 length: 15 residues. Losses at the gene ends were 2 bases for V and 2 bases for J; bases not matched to a gene: 4. Germline V gene data show CDR1 as MNHEY and CDR2 as SMNVEV (reference sequence). The DNA for the CDR3 is TGTGCCAGCAGTTTACAGCGGGGGGACACCTACGAGCAGTACTTC. This translates into CASSLQRGDTYEQYF.

The gene calls are TRBV28 and TRBJ1-1; D is undetermined. The CDR3 covers 16 residues. The V and J ends lost 6 bases and 0 bases respectively, with 17 bases between them. The germline V gene encodes CDR1 MDHEN and CDR2 SYDVKM. The CDR3 here is CASRQSRAPMNTEAFF. As DNA, the CDR3 is TGTGCCAGCAGACAATCGCGGGCCCCCATGAACACTGAAGCTTTCTTT. The full variable domain, in which reference TRBV28 and TRBJ1-1 provide the parts outside the CDR3, is DVKVTQSSRYLVKRTGEKVFLECVQDMDHENMFWYRQDPGLGLRLIYFSYDVKMKEKGDIPEGYSVSREKKERFSLILESASTNQTSMYLCASRQSRAPMNTEAFFGQGTRLTVV.

This clone was observed a handful of times. The rearrangement links TRBV14 to TRBJ1-4; 9 nucleotides agree with TRBD1. Germline CDR1 and CDR2: SGHDN and FVKESK. V gave up 1 base and J gave up 8 bases; unmatched junction bases: 8. The CDR3 totals 16 residues. In DNA, the CDR3 is TGTGCCAGCAGCCAAGTCGCGGACAGGGGAAGGGAAAAACTGTTTTTT. Amino acids: CASSQVADRGREKLFF. Complete variable domain (other parts from reference TRBV14 and TRBJ1-4): EAGVTQFPSHSVIEKGQTVTLRCDPISGHDNLYWYRRVMGKEIKFLLHFVKESKQDESGMPNNRFLAERTGGTYSTLKVQPAELEDSGVYFCASSQVADRGREKLFFGSGTQLSVL.

This chain connects TRBV3-1 (or the pseudogene TRBV3-2) to TRBJ1-4; 10 nucleotides align to TRBD1. From germline, CDR1 is LGHDT and CDR2 YNNKEL (reference sequence). CDR3 size: 16 residues. V trimming: 4 bases; J trimming: 6 bases; junction bases outside the gene matches: 8. The DNA of the CDR3 is TGTGCCAGCAGCCGCCGCCAGGGGACAGGGGATGAAAAACTGTTTTTT. As protein: CASSRRQGTGDEKLFF.

The CDR3 loop reads CASSFGGYTDTQYF. CDR3 coding DNA: TGTGCCAGCAGTTTCGGGGGTTACACAGATACGCAGTATTTT. The chain joins TRBV7-9 to TRBJ2-3; D may be TRBD2 (6 bases). V lost 6 bases to trimming and J lost 2 bases, with 12 bases between them. The CDR3 runs 14 residues. CDR1 and CDR2 from the germline V gene are SEHNR and FQNEAQ (reference sequence).

V and J are TRBV10-1 and TRBJ2-7; TRBD1 agrees at 8 bases. The CDR3 extends over 14 amino acids. Germline V gene data show CDR1 as WNHNN and CDR2 as SYGVQD (reference sequence). With 6 bases clipped from V and 5 bases from J, the junction kept 9 bases outside the gene matches. The CDR3 loop reads CASSAPDRDHEQYF. The CDR3 nucleotides read TGCGCCAGCAGCGCCCCGGACAGGGACCACGAGCAGTACTTC.

Only a few counts were recorded for this clone. V and J are TRBV19 and TRBJ1-2; tentatively, D is TRBD1 (5 bases). Looked up from germline, CDR1 is LNHDA and CDR2 is SQIVND (reference sequence). The CDR3 has 13 amino acids. V gave up 9 bases and J gave up 8 bases, with 19 bases separating them. CDR3 in amino acids: CASSSTRGGGYTF. For the CDR3, the DNA is TGTGCCAGCAGCTCTACGCGGGGGGGAGGCTACACCTTC. The whole variable domain, filled in from reference TRBV19 and TRBJ1-2, reads DGGITQSPKYLFRKEGQNVTLSCEQNLNHDAMYWYRQDPGQGLRLIYYSQIVNDFQKGDIAEGYSVSREKKESFPLTVTSAQKNPTAFYLCASSSTRGGGYTFGSGTRLTVV.

The CDR3 loop is CASPPGSTPGELFF. The CDR3, as DNA: TGTGCCAGCCCCCCCGGTAGTACTCCCGGGGAGCTGTTTTTT. The chain has TRBV27 and TRBJ2-2, with D hard to call. The CDR3 is made up of 14 amino acids. Per the germline V gene, CDR1 is MNHEY and CDR2 is SMNVEV (reference sequence). V was pared by 8 bases and J by 6 bases, with 16 bases between.

The chain joins TRBV3-1 (or the pseudogene TRBV3-2) to TRBJ1-1; no clear D. Germline CDR1 LGHDT, CDR2 YNNKEL (reference sequence). The germline V and J ends were trimmed by 0 bases and 11 bases, with 7 bases remaining between them. This CDR3 comprises 11 residues. The CDR3 DNA is TGTGCCAGCAGCCAAGATGCGGAGGCTTTCTTT. Protein: CASSQDAEAFF.

The chain combines TRBV27 with TRBJ1-3; D is unclear. This CDR3 is built from 13 residues. With 5 bases removed from V and 0 bases from J, the gap between germline ends came to 5 bases. Germline assignment: CDR1 MNHEY and CDR2 SMNVEV (reference sequence). CDR3 DNA sequence: TGTGCCAGCAGTCCCGTCTCTGGAAACACCATATATTTT. It is translated as CASSPVSGNTIYF.

The chain couples TRBV5-1 to TRBJ1-1; 10 bases line up with TRBD1. CDR3 length: 16 amino acids. Germline assignment: CDR1 SGHRS and CDR2 YFSETQ. V lost 0 bases to trimming and J lost 0 bases; unmatched junction nucleotides: 2. CDR3 DNA sequence: TGCGCCAGCAGCTTGGAAGGGACAGGGGTGAACACTGAAGCTTTCTTT. Translated: CASSLEGTGVNTEAFF.

The sample holds a few counts of this clone. This sequence joins TRBV7-9 and TRBJ2-1; 8 bases fit TRBD2. Germline lookup yields CDR1 SEHNR and CDR2 FQNEAQ (reference sequence). This CDR3 is 14 amino acids long. Trimming at V came to 3 bases and at J to 9 bases, leaving 7 bases not matched to a gene. The CDR3 DNA reads as TGTGCCAGCAGCTTGCCGGGGGGGCCCAGTGAGCAGTTCTTC. It specifies CASSLPGGPSEQFF.

The chain joins TRBV12-3 or TRBV12-4 to TRBJ2-7; tentatively, D is TRBD2 (5 bases). There are 13 residues in the CDR3. Deletions cut 3 bases from V and 4 bases from J, with 10 bases between. As DNA, the CDR3 is TGTGCCAGCAGTTTGGACTCAGTGTACGAGCAGTACTTC. This encodes CASSLDSVYEQYF.

The chain joins TRBV24-1 to TRBJ2-1; the match to TRBD1 covers 7 bases. The germline CDR1 and CDR2 sequences are KGHDR and SFDVKD. The CDR3 covers 16 residues. V shed 4 bases, J shed 5 bases, and the junction held 10 bases outside the gene matches. This CDR3 reads CATSDPRQGQDNEQFF. Written as DNA, the CDR3 is TGTGCCACCAGTGACCCTCGACAGGGCCAGGACAATGAGCAGTTCTTC.

This chain uses TRBV18 with TRBJ2-1; TRBD1 agrees at 7 bases. Germline assignment: CDR1 KGHSH and CDR2 LQKENI. This CDR3 region has 14 residues. V dropped 6 bases and J dropped 7; count of bases not matched to a gene: 9. The CDR3 DNA reads as TGTGCCAGCTCCCCCAGACAGGGTGAAAATGAGCAGTTCTTC. Translating it yields CASSPRQGENEQFF.

The chain joins TRBV28 to TRBJ1-6; D is unresolved. V lost 3 bases, J lost 10 bases, and 22 bases lay in between. Per germline, CDR1 MDHEN and CDR2 SYDVKM. The CDR3 contains 17 residues. The CDR3 loop is CASSFSAATFRGSPLHF. The CDR3 DNA reads as TGTGCCAGCAGTTTTAGTGCGGCCACATTCAGAGGGTCACCCCTCCACTTT.

This rearrangement joins TRBV9 to TRBJ2-2, with 11 bases that match TRBD1. Trimming took 1 base from V and 0 from J; bases not matched to a gene: 8. Germline lookup yields CDR1 SGDLS and CDR2 YYNGEE. This CDR3 region has 19 residues. The CDR3 is CASSVRGPGQGANTGELFF. CDR3 DNA: TGTGCCAGCAGCGTACGGGGTCCGGGACAGGGGGCGAACACCGGGGAGCTGTTTTTT.

The chain employs TRBV7-9 and TRBJ2-1, with 7 bases lining up with TRBD2. Trimming removed 7 bases from V and 7 bases from J; junction bases left unmatched: 13. The CDR3 is 15 amino acids. Germline-derived CDR1 and CDR2 are SEHNR and FQNEAQ (reference sequence). The chain's CDR3 is CASMIWDYPPNEQFF. CDR3 DNA sequence: TGTGCCAGCATGATATGGGACTATCCCCCAAATGAGCAGTTCTTC.

This chain links TRBV9 with TRBJ2-3; a weak D match, TRBD1 (7 bases). This CDR3 comprises 17 residues. V dropped 0 bases and J dropped 5 bases, with 19 bases sitting between them. Germline assignment: CDR1 SGDLS and CDR2 YYNGEE. The DNA for the CDR3 is TGTGCCAGCAGCGTAGCGAGTAGCGGTTCAGGGGGAGATACGCAGTATTTT. Its translation is CASSVASSGSGGDTQYF.

CDR3 in amino acids: CASSLAVGGGGTDTQYF. The CDR3 DNA is TGTGCCAGCAGCTTAGCGGTCGGGGGGGGTGGCACAGATACGCAGTATTTT. V and J are TRBV7-2 and TRBJ2-3; TRBD2 agrees at 8 bases. V lost 0 bases, J lost 1 base, and 6 bases stayed unmatched. In germline, CDR1 is SGHTA, CDR2 FQGNSA. This CDR3 is built from 17 residues.

V usage is TRBV7-6 and J usage is TRBJ2-6; possible D gene TRBD1, 6 bases. V was trimmed by 4 bases and J by 0 bases, leaving 22 bases between them. Germline CDR1 and CDR2: SGHVS and FNYEAQ. This CDR3 is 20 amino acids long. Here the CDR3 reads CASSSRDRNIYLSGANVLTF. CDR3 DNA: TGTGCCAGCAGCTCACGAGACAGGAACATATACCTCTCTGGGGCCAACGTCCTGACTTTC.

The chain employs TRBV3-1 (or the pseudogene TRBV3-2) and TRBJ2-7; D might be TRBD1 (6 bases). Germline V gene data show CDR1 as LGHDT and CDR2 as YNNKEL (reference sequence). V lost 8 bases to trimming and J lost 3 bases, with 11 bases between them. The CDR3 totals 12 residues. Here the CDR3 reads CASVGQLYEQYF. In nucleotides, the CDR3 is TGTGCCAGCGTCGGACAGCTCTACGAGCAGTACTTC.